This entry lists 15 T cell receptor beta chains sequenced from one sample in a study of T cell responses to AZD1222 COVID-19 vaccine. Libraries were prepared by immunoSEQ multiplex PCR; TCRdb keeps only in-frame clonotypes and omits some of them. The data show just under 75,000 clones, around 81% seen once. Sequences were derived from peripheral blood, sampled 28 days after the second AZD1222 dose. The receptors were gathered from an adult who received the AZD1222 COVID-19 vaccine.

J is TRBJ2-1 and V is TRBV24-1, with 9 bases aligning to TRBD2. The CDR3 contains 15 residues. CDR1 is KGHDR, CDR2 SFDVKD, per germline. V was pared by 6 bases and J by 3 bases, with 5 bases of the junction left unmatched. Written as DNA, the CDR3 is TGTGCCACCAGTACCGGGACTAGCTTCTACAATGAGCAGTTCTTC. This translates into CATSTGTSFYNEQFF.

This clone was seen once. The chain is built from TRBV7-2 and TRBJ1-6, with 9 bases lining up with TRBD1. J was trimmed by 10 bases and V by 5 bases; bases with no gene match: 9. The CDR3 is 15 amino acids. The V gene's germline CDR1 is SGHTA and CDR2 FQGNSA. CDR3: CASSPRQGQGSPLHF. CDR3 bases: TGTGCCAGCAGCCCCCGACAGGGACAGGGATCACCCCTCCACTTT.

The chain recombines TRBV13 with TRBJ1-6; 9 bases align to TRBD1. The CDR3 is 19 residues long. The ends lost 4 bases at V and 5 bases at J; junction bases unmatched: 15. Germline V lookup: CDR1 PRHDT, CDR2 FYEKMQ (reference sequence). The DNA for the CDR3 is TGTGCCAGCAGCTCCCACATGTATGGCCGGACAGGGGATAATTCACCCCTCCACTTT. Translating it yields CASSSHMYGRTGDNSPLHF.

The rearrangement uses TRBV11-3 and TRBJ2-1; D perhaps matches TRBD2 (7 bases). Deletions cut 3 bases from V and 7 bases from J, with 16 bases between. This CDR3 is built from 15 residues. The germline V gene encodes CDR1 SGHNT and CDR2 YENEEA. The CDR3 sequence is CASSFGGGLINEQFF. The CDR3 bases are TGTGCCAGCAGCTTTGGGGGGGGCCTGATAAATGAGCAGTTCTTC.

The genes are TRBV10-2 and TRBJ2-4; D is uncertain. Trimming cost V 3 bases and J 5 bases, with 11 bases left between them. CDR1 and CDR2 from the germline V gene are WSHSY and SAAADI. The CDR3 is made up of 14 amino acids. The CDR3 protein is CASSDGRLENIQYF. The DNA for the CDR3 is TGCGCCAGCAGTGATGGAAGGCTGGAAAACATTCAGTACTTC.

J is TRBJ2-5 and V is TRBV10-1; 9 bases agree with TRBD2. V was clipped by 8 bases and J by 4 bases; unmatched bases: 5. The CDR3 contains 13 residues. The germline CDR1 and CDR2 sequences are WNHNN and SYGVQD (reference sequence). CDR3 sequence: CASSASGVETQYF. The CDR3 coding sequence is TGCGCCAGCTCCGCTAGCGGGGTAGAGACCCAGTACTTC.

The J gene is TRBJ1-2, the V gene TRBV3-1 (or the pseudogene TRBV3-2), with 8 positions matching TRBD1. The CDR3 sequence is 18 residues long. V shed 5 bases and J 3 bases; nucleotides not matched to a gene: 17. Germline lookup yields CDR1 LGHDT and CDR2 YNNKEL (reference sequence). The CDR3 region is CASSSRGTTGGNDYGYTF. The CDR3 nucleotides read TGTGCCAGCAGCTCTCGAGGGACCACAGGGGGAAATGACTATGGCTACACCTTC.

This clone appeared a few times. The chain couples TRBV12-5 to TRBJ2-1; the D is unclear. V was shortened by 5 bases and J by 7 bases, with 6 bases between the two germline ends. Germline loops: CDR1 LGHNT, CDR2 FRNRAP. The CDR3 is 11 residues long. Here the CDR3 reads CASGLYNEQFF. The CDR3 DNA is TGTGCTAGTGGTCTCTATAATGAGCAGTTCTTC.

The CDR3 DNA reads as TGTGCCAGCAGCTTTTTTGGACAGTCCTACGAGCAGTACTTC. This gives the protein CASSFFGQSYEQYF. This chain connects TRBV5-6 to TRBJ2-7, with D possibly being TRBD1 (6 bases). Germline lookup yields CDR1 SGHDT and CDR2 YYEEEE. Trimming took 2 bases from V and 1 from J, leaving 10 bases between them. The CDR3 covers 14 residues.

This clone was detected only once. The V and J genes are TRBV7-2 and TRBJ2-7; D tentatively fits TRBD1 or TRBD2 (5 bases each). CDR1 SGHTA and CDR2 FQGNSA come from the germline V gene. CDR3 length: 17 residues. V lost 5 bases, J lost 0 bases, and 20 bases lay in between. The CDR3 sequence: CASSRSGKRQSSYEQYF. The CDR3, as DNA: TGTGCCAGCAGCCGTTCAGGGAAGCGGCAAAGCTCCTACGAGCAGTACTTC. Variable domain in full (rest from reference TRBV7-2 and TRBJ2-7): GAGVSQSPSNKVTEKGKDVELRCDPISGHTALYWYRQSLGQGLEFLIYFQGNSAPDKSGLPSDRFSAERTGGSVSTLTIQRTQQEDSAVYLCASSRSGKRQSSYEQYFGPGTRLTVT.

This chain links TRBV19 with TRBJ2-1; 7 positions match TRBD1. The CDR3 runs to 15 residues. Germline CDR1 LNHDA, CDR2 SQIVND (reference sequence). V trimming: 1 base; J trimming: 6 bases; junction bases outside the gene matches: 6. CDR3: CASSIGDRTINEQFF. For the CDR3, the DNA is TGTGCCAGTAGTATAGGGGACAGAACCATCAATGAGCAGTTCTTC. The full variable domain, completed using reference TRBV19 and TRBJ2-1, is DGGITQSPKYLFRKEGQNVTLSCEQNLNHDAMYWYRQDPGQGLRLIYYSQIVNDFQKGDIAEGYSVSREKKESFPLTVTSAQKNPTAFYLCASSIGDRTINEQFFGPGTRLTVL.

The rearrangement uses TRBV5-8 and TRBJ1-5; D is possibly TRBD1 (5 bases). The CDR3 extends over 15 amino acids. CDR1 and CDR2 (germline): SGHTS, YDEGEE. Deletions cut 4 bases from V and 5 bases from J, with 16 bases between. CDR3: CASSPQGHNYQPQHF. In DNA, the CDR3 is TGTGCCAGCAGCCCACAAGGACACAACTATCAGCCCCAGCATTTT.

The chain carries TRBV7-2 and TRBJ2-3; TRBD2 might be the D (5 bases). Germline-derived CDR1 and CDR2 are SGHTA and FQGNSA. V gave up 4 bases and J gave up 4 bases, with 6 bases separating them. The CDR3 has 12 residues. CDR3 residues: CASSSSSDTQYF. In DNA form, the CDR3 reads TGTGCCAGCAGCTCTAGCTCAGATACGCAGTATTTT.

The sample holds one count of this clone. In DNA form, the CDR3 reads TGTGCCAGCAGTTCGAGGGGATTCCCTGAAGCTTTCTTT. Encoded protein: CASSSRGFPEAFF. J is TRBJ1-1 and V is TRBV28; possible D gene TRBD1, 5 bases. V lost 4 bases and J lost 6, with 12 bases in between. Germline V lookup: CDR1 MDHEN, CDR2 SYDVKM. The CDR3 extends over 13 amino acids.

This clone is a singleton in its sample. The rearrangement joins TRBV5-4 to TRBJ2-3; tentative D call: TRBD1 (6 bases). The length of the CDR3 is 16 residues. The V end lost 3 bases, the J end lost 0 bases, and 14 bases lay between the germline ends. Germline assignment: CDR1 SGHNT and CDR2 YYREEE (reference sequence). CDR3 loop: CASSSPGVRSTDTQYF. The CDR3 bases are TGTGCCAGCAGCTCCCCAGGGGTCAGGAGCACAGATACGCAGTATTTT.